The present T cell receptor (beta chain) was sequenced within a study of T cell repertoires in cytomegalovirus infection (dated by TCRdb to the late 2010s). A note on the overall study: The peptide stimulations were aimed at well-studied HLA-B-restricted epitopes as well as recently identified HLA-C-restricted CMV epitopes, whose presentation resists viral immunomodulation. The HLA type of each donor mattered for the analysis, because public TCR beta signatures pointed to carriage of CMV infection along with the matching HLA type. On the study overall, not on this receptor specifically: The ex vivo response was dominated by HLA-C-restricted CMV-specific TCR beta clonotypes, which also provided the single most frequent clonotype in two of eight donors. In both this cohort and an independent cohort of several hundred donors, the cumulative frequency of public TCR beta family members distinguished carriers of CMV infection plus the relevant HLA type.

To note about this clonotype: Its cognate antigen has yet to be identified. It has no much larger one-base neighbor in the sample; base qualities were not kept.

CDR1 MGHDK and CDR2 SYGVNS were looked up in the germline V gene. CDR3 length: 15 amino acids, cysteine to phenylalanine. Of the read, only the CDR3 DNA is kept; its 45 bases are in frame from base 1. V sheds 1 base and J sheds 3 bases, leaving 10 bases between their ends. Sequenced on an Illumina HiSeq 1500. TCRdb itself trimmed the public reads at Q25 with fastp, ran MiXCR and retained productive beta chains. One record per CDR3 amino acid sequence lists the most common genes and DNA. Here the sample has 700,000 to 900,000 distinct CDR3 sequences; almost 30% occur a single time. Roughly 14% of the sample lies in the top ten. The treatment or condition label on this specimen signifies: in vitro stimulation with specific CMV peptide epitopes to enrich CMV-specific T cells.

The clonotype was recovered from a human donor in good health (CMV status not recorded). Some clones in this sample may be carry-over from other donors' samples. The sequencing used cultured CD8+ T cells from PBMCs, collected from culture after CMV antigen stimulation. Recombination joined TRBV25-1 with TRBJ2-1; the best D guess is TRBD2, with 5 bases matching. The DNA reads TGTGCCAGCAGTGAATTATTGGGGAGCTACAATGAGCAGTTCTTC. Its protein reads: CASSELLGSYNEQFF.